This TCR beta chain was identified during a study of TIL therapy for anti-PD-1-resistant metastatic lung cancer listed by TCRdb under 2021. In terms of the full investigation: Tumors were collected before any PD-1/PD-L1 blockade, after which patients were given nivolumab, and patients who progressed were given lymphodepletion, an infusion of expanded TIL and IL-2. Among the enrolled patients, the median age was about 50 years (range 38-75), and the median tumor PD-L1 proportion score was under 6.5%. The cohort was predominantly lung adenocarcinoma, with several EGFR-mutant and two ALK-rearranged tumors, and half of patients were current or former smokers. Across the cohort, whole-exome sequencing showed a median non-synonymous tumor mutation burden of roughly 1.5 mutations per megabase. T cell receptor beta sequencing of tumor and peripheral blood served to follow clonotypes across the tumor, the expanded TIL product, and serial blood samples.

TCR beta CDR3 regions were amplified from genomic DNA by bias-controlled multiplex PCR with the immunoSEQ v3 hsTCRB kit. TCR libraries were sequenced on an Illumina NextSeq 500 to approximately 1.8 million read pairs for survey level or roughly 4.5-6 million for deep level. On the authors' methods: The immunoSEQ Analyzer software assigned V, D and J genes, filtered out non-productive sequences, and reported clonality. Repertoires were compared using productive Simpson clonality and Morisita overlap index of productive TRB rearrangements between infused TIL and blood. Absolute clonotype counts in blood were estimated by multiplying the lymphocyte count by the CD3+ fraction and by the productive frequency of the clone. This immuneACCESS table, as held by TCRdb, lists in-frame sequences with V and J called but not all clones. Of the missing ones, under half trace to an unresolved V gene in checked studies; the others have no known cause. The V and J calls and the clone size are those of that table, but D and trimming were determined from the DNA. The sample data list approximately 45,000 clones, and 79% of these were observed just once. Jointly, the top ten make up roughly 16% of the sample.

Overall results and qualifications from the work: The study protocol defined all tumor marker inferences as exploratory. The baseline peripheral repertoire was partially replaced by infused TIL clonotypes, which then decayed over months, and no apparent association between persistence and response was found. The cohort was highly selected, with more treatment-naive, never-smoker and oncogene-addicted patients than typical, limiting generalizability.

For this clone: It has no known antigen specificity. The record has no base qualities; no much larger clone is one base away.

Read against the paper, the sample's time point label means: pre-treatment sample, taken before nivolumab and TIL therapy. Adults with stage 4 NSCLC were enrolled from late 2017 to early 2020 in a dual-center phase I trial. The samples were drawn from an open-label, single-arm phase I trial testing tumor-infiltrating lymphocyte therapy combined with nivolumab in advanced non-small cell lung cancer. Blood mononuclear cells from EDTA tubes were separated on a Ficoll gradient and snap-frozen as pellets, and DNA was extracted from the cells using a Qiagen mini-prep kit. CDR1 and CDR2, looked up from the germline V gene (reference sequence), are SGHKS and YYEKEE. The CDR3, cysteine through phenylalanine, is 15 amino acids long. Of the read, only the CDR3 DNA is kept; its 45 bases are in frame from base 1. Here V drops 3 bases and J drops 3 bases, and the junction holds 4 bases not matched to any gene.

The sequencing here drew on blood, taken at baseline. The V and J genes are TRBV5-5 and TRBJ2-3, and 10 junction bases match TRBD1. The origin of this receptor is a man in his 70s with non-small cell lung cancer. The nucleotide sequence reads as follows: TGTGCCAGCAGCTCCGACAGGGGGCGAACAGATACGCAGTATTTT. It specifies CASSSDRGRTDTQYF. With all but the CDR3 taken from the reference TRBV5-5 and TRBJ2-3 genes, the full variable domain is: DAGVTQSPTHLIKTRGQQVTLRCSPISGHKSVSWYQQVLGQGPQFIFQYYEKEERGRGNFPDRFSARQFPNYSSELNVNALLLGDSALYLCASSSDRGRTDTQYFGPGTRLTVL.